This is a list of T cell receptor beta chains from one sample in a study of T-cell reconstitution after alpha-beta-depleted transplantation in children. A single record per CDR3 protein comes from TCRdb applying MiXCR to the PCR reads. The data contain fewer than 250,000 distinct CDR3 sequences, roughly 18% of them singletons. The sequences come from PBMCs, mostly from graft donor cells, collected 360 days after TCRalphabeta/CD19-depleted stem cell transplant. The receptors originated from a male patient aged 2 to 9 who had a stem cell transplant for acute lymphoblastic leukemia, so the T cells may come from the graft donor. CDR3s include the opening cysteine and the closing phenylalanine or tryptophan. Each record gives: J gene, CDR3 length, V gene, D gene, clone size, CDR3 DNA, CDR3 protein. D genes are given only for firm matches. Rows may omit the clone size; those that give it use once, few, many or a size class.

J gene: TRBJ2-3
CDR3 length: 18
V gene: TRBV4-1
D gene: NA
clone size: NA
CDR3 DNA: TGCGCCAGCAGCCAAGAAATTTTGGCTCCTCTAGCACAGATTAGGCAGTATTTT
CDR3 protein: CASSQEILAPLAQIRQYF

J gene: TRBJ1-4
CDR3 length: 14
V gene: TRBV15
D gene: NA
clone size: NA
CDR3 DNA: TGTGCCACCAGCAGACAGGGGATAGGTGAAAAACTGTTTTTT
CDR3 protein: CATSRQGIGEKLFF

J gene: TRBJ1-5
CDR3 length: 14
V gene: TRBV27
D gene: TRBD1
clone size: NA
CDR3 DNA: TGTGCCAGCAGTTTTGGGCAGGGGGATCAGCCCCAGCATTTT
CDR3 protein: CASSFGQGDQPQHF

J gene: TRBJ1-3
CDR3 length: 17
V gene: TRBV3-1
D gene: NA
clone size: NA
CDR3 DNA: TGTGCCAGCAGCCAAGGGTCGGTTTTGAACTCTGGAAACACCATATATTTT
CDR3 protein: CASSQGSVLNSGNTIYF

J gene: TRBJ2-1
CDR3 length: 15
V gene: TRBV5-5
D gene: TRBD1
clone size: many
CDR3 DNA: TGTGCCAGCAGCTTGGGGGACAGGGTGATCAATGAGCAGTTCTTC
CDR3 protein: CASSLGDRVINEQFF

J gene: TRBJ1-1
CDR3 length: 12
V gene: TRBV11-2
D gene: TRBD1
clone size: NA
CDR3 DNA: TGTGCCAGCAGCTTAAACAGGGGAGAAGCTTTCTTT
CDR3 protein: CASSLNRGEAFF

J gene: TRBJ1-3
CDR3 length: 15
V gene: TRBV12-3/TRBV12-4
D gene: TRBD1
clone size: many
CDR3 DNA: TGTGCCAGCAGTACCGGGACAGGGGAAGGAAACACCATATATTTT
CDR3 protein: CASSTGTGEGNTIYF

J gene: TRBJ1-1
CDR3 length: 14
V gene: TRBV5-1
D gene: NA
clone size: many
CDR3 DNA: TGCGCCAGCAGCCCATGGGCTATGAACACTGAAGCTTTCTTT
CDR3 protein: CASSPWAMNTEAFF

J gene: TRBJ2-7
CDR3 length: 15
V gene: TRBV12-3/TRBV12-4
D gene: TRBD1
clone size: many
CDR3 DNA: TGTGCCAGCAGTCCCCAGGGACAGGGGGCCTACGAGCAGTACTTC
CDR3 protein: CASSPQGQGAYEQYF

J gene: TRBJ2-1
CDR3 length: 15
V gene: TRBV5-1
D gene: NA
clone size: few
CDR3 DNA: TGCGCCAGCAGCTTGGGCGGGATTGGGGACAATGAGCAGTTCTTC
CDR3 protein: CASSLGGIGDNEQFF

J gene: TRBJ2-1
CDR3 length: 11
V gene: TRBV15
D gene: NA
clone size: few
CDR3 DNA: TGTGCCACCAGCAGAGATGATGAGCAGTTCTTC
CDR3 protein: CATSRDDEQFF

J gene: TRBJ2-5
CDR3 length: 12
V gene: TRBV25-1
D gene: NA
clone size: NA
CDR3 DNA: TGTGCCAGCAGTACAGGGAGGGAGACCCAGTACTTC
CDR3 protein: CASSTGRETQYF

J gene: TRBJ2-4
CDR3 length: 15
V gene: TRBV18
D gene: NA
clone size: NA
CDR3 DNA: TGTGCCAGCTCACCTCAGGCGGGGACTAAAAACATTCAGTACTTC
CDR3 protein: CASSPQAGTKNIQYF

J gene: TRBJ1-1
CDR3 length: 17
V gene: TRBV4-1
D gene: NA
clone size: NA
CDR3 DNA: TGCGCCAGCAGCCAAGACCAGAGGACCTTTTCGAACACTGAAGCTTTCTTT
CDR3 protein: CASSQDQRTFSNTEAFF

J gene: TRBJ2-5
CDR3 length: 18
V gene: TRBV11-1
D gene: TRBD2
clone size: few
CDR3 DNA: TGTGCCAGCAGCCGAACGCCCCTAGCGGGGGCTTTTGGGAAGACCCAGTACTTC
CDR3 protein: CASSRTPLAGAFGKTQYF

J gene: TRBJ2-5
CDR3 length: 16
V gene: TRBV15
D gene: NA
clone size: few
CDR3 DNA: TGTGCCACCAGCCCACCCGGACTCCGGGGATTGGAGACCCAGTACTTC
CDR3 protein: CATSPPGLRGLETQYF

J gene: TRBJ2-1
CDR3 length: 15
V gene: TRBV29-1
D gene: NA
clone size: NA
CDR3 DNA: TGCAGCGTGGAGGGGATGATGGGCTCCTACAATGAGCAGTTCTTC
CDR3 protein: CSVEGMMGSYNEQFF

J gene: TRBJ1-1
CDR3 length: 14
V gene: TRBV4-3
D gene: NA
clone size: NA
CDR3 DNA: TGCGCCAGCAGCCAAGGTATACAGGGAACTGAAGCTTTCTTT
CDR3 protein: CASSQGIQGTEAFF

J gene: TRBJ2-7
CDR3 length: 12
V gene: TRBV29-1
D gene: TRBD1
clone size: many
CDR3 DNA: TGCAGCGCATCGGGACAGCCCTACGAGCAGTACTTC
CDR3 protein: CSASGQPYEQYF

J gene: TRBJ2-5
CDR3 length: 15
V gene: TRBV29-1
D gene: TRBD2
clone size: few
CDR3 DNA: TGCAGCGTTGAACACGGCGGGGGGTACCAAGAGACCCAGTACTTC
CDR3 protein: CSVEHGGGYQETQYF

J gene: TRBJ2-3
CDR3 length: 16
V gene: TRBV5-5
D gene: TRBD2
clone size: NA
CDR3 DNA: TGTGCCAGCAGCTTCGTACTAGCGGGGGGCACAGATACGCAGTATTTT
CDR3 protein: CASSFVLAGGTDTQYF

J gene: TRBJ2-5
CDR3 length: 16
V gene: TRBV11-2
D gene: TRBD2
clone size: many
CDR3 DNA: TGTGCCAGCAGCTTAGTTGGGACTAGCGTACGGGAGACCCAGTACTTC
CDR3 protein: CASSLVGTSVRETQYF

J gene: TRBJ2-1
CDR3 length: 15
V gene: TRBV7-2
D gene: NA
clone size: few
CDR3 DNA: TGTGCCAGCAGCTTCACCCGGATTTTCTACAATGAGCAGTTCTTC
CDR3 protein: CASSFTRIFYNEQFF

J gene: TRBJ2-5
CDR3 length: 17
V gene: TRBV29-1
D gene: TRBD2
clone size: few
CDR3 DNA: TGCAGCGTTGAAGGGGGACTAGCGGGGATCTCCCGGGAGACCCAGTACTTC
CDR3 protein: CSVEGGLAGISRETQYF

J gene: TRBJ2-2
CDR3 length: 15
V gene: TRBV6-2/TRBV6-3
D gene: TRBD1
clone size: NA
CDR3 DNA: TGTGCCAGCAGCTTCGACAGGGGTCGATTCGGGGAGCTGTTTTTT
CDR3 protein: CASSFDRGRFGELFF

J gene: TRBJ1-3
CDR3 length: 14
V gene: TRBV20-1
D gene: NA
clone size: NA
CDR3 DNA: TGCAGTGCTAGACGGGCCGCCTTAGGAAACACCATATATTTT
CDR3 protein: CSARRAALGNTIYF

J gene: TRBJ2-1
CDR3 length: 16
V gene: TRBV7-8
D gene: TRBD2
clone size: NA
CDR3 DNA: TGTGCCAGCAGCTTAGCTAGCAGCGGGGGGCCAGGGGAGCAGTTCTTC
CDR3 protein: CASSLASSGGPGEQFF

J gene: TRBJ1-5
CDR3 length: 15
V gene: TRBV11-2
D gene: NA
clone size: many
CDR3 DNA: TGTGCCAGCAGCAGGGACGCCCTTAGCAATCAGCCCCAGCATTTT
CDR3 protein: CASSRDALSNQPQHF

J gene: TRBJ2-1
CDR3 length: 15
V gene: TRBV5-1
D gene: TRBD1
clone size: NA
CDR3 DNA: TGCGCCAGCAGCGTATCACCCGGACAGGGGAATGAGCAGTTCTTC
CDR3 protein: CASSVSPGQGNEQFF

J gene: TRBJ2-1
CDR3 length: 13
V gene: TRBV20-1
D gene: TRBD2
clone size: NA
CDR3 DNA: TGCAGTGCTAAAGGCGGGGGGGCGCATGAGCAGTTCTTC
CDR3 protein: CSAKGGGAHEQFF

J gene: TRBJ2-2
CDR3 length: 15
V gene: TRBV10-3
D gene: TRBD2
clone size: NA
CDR3 DNA: TGTGCCACTAGGCCTAGCGGGGGGGTATCCGGGGAGCTGTTTTTT
CDR3 protein: CATRPSGGVSGELFF

J gene: TRBJ1-1
CDR3 length: 14
V gene: TRBV7-8
D gene: NA
clone size: NA
CDR3 DNA: TGTGCCAGCAGCTTACAGCGGCTTCCAGACCCGACTTTCTTT
CDR3 protein: CASSLQRLPDPTFF

J gene: TRBJ1-1
CDR3 length: 13
V gene: TRBV20-1
D gene: NA
clone size: few
CDR3 DNA: TGCAGTGCTAGAGATGGACGGAACACTGAAGCTTTCTTT
CDR3 protein: CSARDGRNTEAFF

J gene: TRBJ2-7
CDR3 length: 11
V gene: TRBV6-2/TRBV6-3
D gene: NA
clone size: many
CDR3 DNA: TGTGCCAGCGGCAGAACCTACGAGCAGTACTTC
CDR3 protein: CASGRTYEQYF

J gene: TRBJ2-7
CDR3 length: 13
V gene: TRBV13
D gene: NA
clone size: few
CDR3 DNA: TGTGCCAGCAGCTTATCCCAATGGTACGAGCAGTACTTC
CDR3 protein: CASSLSQWYEQYF